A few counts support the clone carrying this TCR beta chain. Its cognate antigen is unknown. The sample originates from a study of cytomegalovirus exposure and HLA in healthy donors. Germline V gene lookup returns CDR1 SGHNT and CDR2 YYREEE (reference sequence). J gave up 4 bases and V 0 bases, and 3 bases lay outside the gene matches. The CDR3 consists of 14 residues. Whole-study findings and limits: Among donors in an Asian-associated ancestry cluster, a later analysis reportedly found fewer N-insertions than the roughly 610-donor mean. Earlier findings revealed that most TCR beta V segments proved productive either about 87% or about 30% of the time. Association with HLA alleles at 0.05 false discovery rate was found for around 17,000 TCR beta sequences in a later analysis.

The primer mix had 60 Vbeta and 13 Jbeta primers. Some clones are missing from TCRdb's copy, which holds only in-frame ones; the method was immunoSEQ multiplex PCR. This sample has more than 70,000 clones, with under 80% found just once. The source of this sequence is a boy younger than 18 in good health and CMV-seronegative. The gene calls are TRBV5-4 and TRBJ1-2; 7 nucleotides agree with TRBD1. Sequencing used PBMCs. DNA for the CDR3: TGTGCCAGCAGCTTGGACAGGGGAGGCTATGGCTACACCTTC. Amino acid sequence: CASSLDRGGYGYTF. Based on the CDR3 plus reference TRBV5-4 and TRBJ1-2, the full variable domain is ETGVTQSPTHLIKTRGQQVTLRCSSQSGHNTVSWYQQALGQGPQFIFQYYREEENGRGNFPPRFSGLQFPNYSSELNVNALELDDSALYLCASSLDRGGYGYTFGSGTRLTVV.